The present TCR beta chain was sequenced within a study of blood T cell repertoires in COVID-19 (dated by TCRdb to 2020 to 2021). For the study in its entirety: Samples from collaborators originated in the United States, Italy and Spain and spanned both the acute and convalescent phases of COVID-19. The prospective study material was composed of cDNA or gDNA derived from T cells, B-cell-depleted T cells, or PBMCs. Subjects who had been exposed to COVID-19, were actively infected with it, or had recovered from it provided the deeply sampled blood TCRbeta repertoires that made up the dataset. A freely available public database, intended as a resource for researchers studying the immune response to SARS-CoV-2, is where the repertoires were released. Samples were obtained from the ongoing ImmuneRACE study (first 160 participants) and from roughly 1,300 subjects provided by 6 global collaborators. The sample metadata nearly always contained a de-identified subject ID, COVID-19 status, age in years and sex. HLA class I and class II types, where available, came from metadata supplied by the sample provider rather than from assay-based typing. Overall study results and their limits: The quantity of clinical and demographic metadata differed by source and by participant and was supplied without curation.

Collaborating institutions collected whole blood in K2EDTA tubes following their own protocols. For TCRbeta analysis, collaborators shipped samples as frozen whole blood, isolated PBMCs, or DNA extracted from either of those sample types. TCRbeta CDR3 regions were amplified from genomic DNA by means of the immunoSEQ Assay, a bias-controlled multiplex PCR. As for how the authors treated the data: Nucleated cell counts per sample were estimated from amplification of reference gene primers within the assay. To quantify the absolute abundance of each unique TCRbeta CDR3 rearrangement, sequence reads were collapsed and filtered. For each sample, productive Simpson clonality was calculated by taking the square root of Simpson's diversity index across productive rearrangements. Sourced from immuneACCESS, this table was stored by TCRdb with only in-frame sequences that have V and J called. A share of the clones is absent; for the studies checked, an unresolved V gene accounts for under half, and the remainder has no known explanation. The DNA was the basis for D and trimming; V, J and clone size are from that table. The sample yields 150,000 to 200,000 clones; more than 85% were counted once. The ten most abundant clones make up more than 0.75% of the sample.

The germline V gene provides CDR1 MGHRA and CDR2 YSYEKL. V has 4 bases trimmed and J has 2 bases trimmed; junction bases matching no gene number 8. Including the terminal cysteine and phenylalanine, the CDR3 comprises 16 residues. Only the CDR3 region is kept as DNA, spanning 48 bases read in frame from base 1. Concerning this clone itself: Its antigen has not been determined. Within one base of it there is no much larger clone, and no base qualities were kept.

The sequence came from a man between 18 and 29 years old with acute or convalescent COVID-19. Source material: peripheral blood. The chain is encoded by TRBV4-1 joined to TRBJ2-1; 7 bases in the middle match TRBD2. The DNA sequence reads TGCGCCAGCAGCCGGTCTCTAGCGGTGACCTACAATGAGCAGTTCTTC. Its translation reads: CASSRSLAVTYNEQFF.